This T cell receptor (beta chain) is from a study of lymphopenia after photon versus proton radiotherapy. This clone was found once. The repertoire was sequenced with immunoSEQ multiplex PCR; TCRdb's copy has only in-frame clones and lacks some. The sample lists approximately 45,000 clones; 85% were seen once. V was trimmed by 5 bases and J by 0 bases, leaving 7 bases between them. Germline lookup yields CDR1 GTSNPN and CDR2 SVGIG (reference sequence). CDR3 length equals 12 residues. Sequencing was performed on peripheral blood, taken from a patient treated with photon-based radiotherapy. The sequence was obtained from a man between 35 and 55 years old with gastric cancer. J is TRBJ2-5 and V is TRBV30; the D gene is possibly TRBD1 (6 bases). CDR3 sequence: CAWGQYQETQYF. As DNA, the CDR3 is TGTGCCTGGGGACAGTACCAAGAGACCCAGTACTTC.